The subject of this entry is one T cell receptor beta chain. Its antigen is unidentified. PCR was performed a second time for about 6 to 12 cycles using a sample-barcoded 5' primer and a J-beta primer mix. TCRdb re-derived calls from the 5' RACE reads in MiXCR, one entry per CDR3 protein. The table shows about 1,500,000 distinct CDR3 sequences, with around two fifths occurring only once. Donors ranged from roughly 6 to 95 years old and were healthy Caucasians in Russia. Each donor supplied 7.5 to 10 milliliters of peripheral blood. Trimming took 3 bases from V and 1 from J; bases not matched to a gene: 5. The V gene's germline CDR1 is SGHRS and CDR2 YFSETQ. CDR3 length: 15 residues. This sample stems from a study of blood T cells in healthy people across ages. Findings of the study overall: TCR beta diversity per million T cells fell roughly linearly with age. What prevented conclusive comparison of naive and antigen-experienced cells was that PBMCs were unsorted.

This rearrangement joins TRBV5-1 to TRBJ2-3; 7 positions match TRBD2. This receptor was obtained from a woman aged 18-29 years in good health. Sequencing input: blood. CDR3 nucleotide sequence: TGCGCCAGCAGCTCGACTAGCCTAGGCACAGATACGCAGTATTTT. It is translated as CASSSTSLGTDTQYF.